These 32 T cell receptor beta chains were sequenced from one sample in a study of shared clonotypes between healthy human individuals. Sequencing used immunoSEQ multiplex PCR; TCRdb keeps in-frame clones, though not all of them. The sample contains just over 2,000,000 clones, approximately 95% of which appear only once. What was sequenced was naive CD4+ T cells sorted from blood. The subset: CD45RA+ positively selected. These receptors originate from a young man in good health.

The CDR3 region has the DNA TGCGCCAGCAGCGCCGACAGATTAACTGAATACGAGCAGTACTTC. It specifies CASSADRLTEYEQYF. The gene calls are TRBV5-1 and TRBJ2-7; a possible D gene is TRBD1 (5 bases). V was cut by 4 bases and J by 4 bases, with 18 bases left in between. CDR3 length equals 15 residues. Per germline, CDR1 SGHRS and CDR2 YFSETQ.

V usage is TRBV7-9 and J usage is TRBJ2-3; 8 positions agree with TRBD2. Germline V gene sequence: CDR1 SEHNR, CDR2 FQNEAQ (reference sequence). V dropped 5 bases and J dropped 3; count of bases not matched to a gene: 10. CDR3 length: 16 amino acids. The CDR3 loop is CASSQGLAGTTDTQYF. The CDR3 bases are TGTGCCAGCAGCCAGGGGCTAGCGGGTACTACAGATACGCAGTATTTT.

This rearrangement joins TRBV6-5 to TRBJ2-5; 9 bases map to TRBD1. CDR3 length: 13 residues. From germline, CDR1 is MNHEY and CDR2 SVGAGI. V lost 10 bases and J lost 6; bases outside the gene matches: 9. CDR3 nucleotide sequence: TGTGCCACCAGGCGACAGGGGGGGCAGACCCAGTACTTC. It specifies CATRRQGGQTQYF.

This chain links TRBV6-5 with TRBJ2-2; D remains ambiguous. CDR3 length equals 14 residues. The germline CDR1 and CDR2 sequences are MNHEY and SVGAGI. V was shortened by 4 bases and J by 5 bases, with 11 bases between the two germline ends. The chain's CDR3 is CASSSRIGTGELFF. CDR3 nucleotides: TGTGCCAGCAGTTCGCGGATCGGAACCGGGGAGCTGTTTTTT.

The rearrangement links TRBV4-3 to TRBJ1-1; no clear D. V was clipped by 6 bases and J by 3 bases, with 17 bases between them. The CDR3 has 15 amino acids. Germline values: CDR1 LGHNA, CDR2 YSLEER. CDR3 bases: TGCGCCAGCAGAGTGACGACACGGACGGACACTGAAGCTTTCTTT. Amino acid sequence: CASRVTTRTDTEAFF.

This chain joins TRBV6-4 and TRBJ1-2; D gene uncertain. Germline V gene data show CDR1 as MRHNA and CDR2 as SNTAGT. V was clipped by 8 bases and J by 2 bases, with 15 bases between them. This CDR3 comprises 14 residues. In DNA form, the CDR3 reads TGTGCCAGCTCCTACTCATCAGAGAACTATGGCTACACCTTC. Encoded protein: CASSYSSENYGYTF.

This chain connects TRBV30 to TRBJ1-2; possible D gene TRBD1, 6 bases. There are 14 residues in the CDR3. Trimming left V 1 base short and J 8 bases short, with 17 bases between. Looked up from germline, CDR1 is GTSNPN and CDR2 is SVGIG (reference sequence). The CDR3 loop reads CAWSALMGAGGYTF. The CDR3 bases are TGTGCCTGGAGTGCCCTGATGGGGGCTGGGGGCTACACCTTC.

The chain uses TRBV5-1 and TRBJ2-2; D remains unclear. Germline CDR1 SGHRS, CDR2 YFSETQ. V was pared by 0 bases and J by 4 bases, with 7 bases between. CDR3 length: 14 amino acids. CDR3 sequence (DNA): TGCGCCAGCAGCTTGGCAGCCCTCACCGGGGAGCTGTTTTTT. Translated, it gives CASSLAALTGELFF.

The chain links TRBV4-1 to TRBJ1-6, with 7 bases fitting TRBD1. Germline V CDR1 and CDR2: MGHRA, YSYEKL. The CDR3 runs 18 residues. With 3 bases clipped from V and 2 bases from J, the junction kept 10 bases outside the gene matches. CDR3 loop: CASSHGQARKPYNSPLHF. In nucleotides, the CDR3 is TGCGCCAGCAGCCACGGACAGGCACGGAAACCCTATAATTCACCCCTCCACTTT.

V usage is TRBV7-2 and J usage is TRBJ2-3; 8 positions agree with TRBD2. Germline trimming cut 6 bases from V and 6 bases from J; bases unmatched to any gene: 5. This CDR3 has 13 residues. The germline gives CDR1 SGHTA, CDR2 FQGNSA. CDR3 protein: CASSFSGIDTQYF. The CDR3 nucleotides read TGTGCCAGCAGTTTTAGCGGGATCGATACGCAGTATTTT.

This clone was seen once. This chain connects TRBV6-5 to TRBJ1-2; D is uncertain. The CDR3 has 16 residues. Trimming took off 0 bases at V and 0 bases at J, with 11 bases between the two ends. Germline assignment: CDR1 MNHEY and CDR2 SVGAGI. The CDR3 DNA follows: TGTGCCAGCAGTTACTCCCCCCAAAAAACTAACTATGGCTACACCTTC. Residues: CASSYSPQKTNYGYTF.

The chain couples TRBV19 to TRBJ2-7, with 12 bases identical to TRBD2. The CDR3 length is 15 residues. J was trimmed by 2 bases and V by 4 bases; bases with no gene match: 3. Germline-derived CDR1 and CDR2 are LNHDA and SQIVND (reference sequence). The CDR3 nucleotides read TGTGCCAGTAGTAGCGCTAGCGGGGGGGCCTACGAGCAGTACTTC. This sequence encodes CASSSASGGAYEQYF.

Details on this clone: Additional DNA sequences in this sample encode the identical CDR3. This rearrangement joins TRBV7-2 to TRBJ1-1; D might be TRBD1 (6 bases). Trimming removed 4 bases at V and 0 bases at J, with 9 bases between. This CDR3 is 14 amino acids long. Germline V lookup: CDR1 SGHTA, CDR2 FQGNSA. This chain's CDR3 is CASSYRTVNTEAFF. The CDR3 DNA follows: TGTGCCAGCAGCTACAGGACAGTGAACACTGAAGCTTTCTTT. Full variable domain (remainder filled in from reference TRBV7-2 and TRBJ1-1): GAGVSQSPSNKVTEKGKDVELRCDPISGHTALYWYRQSLGQGLEFLIYFQGNSAPDKSGLPSDRFSAERTGGSVSTLTIQRTQQEDSAVYLCASSYRTVNTEAFFGQGTRLTVV.

This rearrangement joins TRBV28 to TRBJ1-5, with TRBD1 matching over 7 bases. This CDR3 has 15 amino acids. CDR1 is MDHEN and CDR2 is SYDVKM in the germline V gene. V lost 2 bases to trimming and J lost 7 bases; unmatched junction nucleotides: 8. The chain's CDR3 is CASSLVGGLGQPQHF. Here the CDR3 DNA reads TGTGCCAGCAGTTTAGTAGGGGGCCTAGGCCAGCCCCAGCATTTT.

There are many counts of this clone. The sample holds other DNA sequences that translate to the same CDR3. This sequence joins TRBV6-1 and TRBJ2-7; 9 bases align to TRBD2. J gave up 4 bases and V 2 bases, and 9 bases lay outside the gene matches. The CDR3 consists of 16 residues. CDR1 and CDR2 from the germline V gene are MNHNS and SASEGT. The CDR3 DNA is TGTGCCAGCAGTGAAAAGGAAGGAGCGGGAGGATACGAGCAGTACTTC. It translates to CASSEKEGAGGYEQYF.

This chain links TRBV27 with TRBJ1-6; D unresolved. In germline, CDR1 is MNHEY, CDR2 SMNVEV (reference sequence). This CDR3 contains 13 residues. The V gene lost 0 bases and the J gene lost 9 bases, with 6 bases spanning the gap. CDR3 DNA: TGTGCCAGCAGTTTATCGAGGAGTTCACCCCTCCACTTT. Its translation: CASSLSRSSPLHF.

The chain carries TRBV1 and TRBJ2-7. TRBV1 is a pseudogene locus. The CDR3 runs to 15 residues. The CDR3 DNA is TGCACCAGCAGCCATATGAGGGACCTCTCCTACGAGCAGTACTTC. This translates into CTSSHMRDLSYEQYF.

In this sample, this clone turned up once. The CDR3 bases are TGTGCCAGCACGGGGGCCACAGATACGCAGTATTTT. It is translated as CASTGATDTQYF. V is TRBV2 and J is TRBJ2-3; D possibly matches TRBD1 or TRBD2 (6 bases each). V was shortened by 7 bases and J by 2 bases, with 7 bases between the two germline ends. Germline V lookup: CDR1 SNHLY, CDR2 FYNNEI. There are 12 residues in the CDR3.

J is TRBJ2-7 and V is TRBV6-5; D may correspond to TRBD1 or TRBD2 (6 bases each). Trimming stripped 8 bases from V and 1 base from J, with 12 bases between. The CDR3 has 13 residues. CDR1 is MNHEY and CDR2 is SVGAGI in the germline V gene. CDR3 nucleotides: TGTGCCAGCTGGAGGGACAAATCCTACGAGCAGTACTTC. Residues: CASWRDKSYEQYF.

The chain uses TRBV30 and TRBJ2-7; 7 bases fit TRBD1. V gave up 3 bases and J gave up 12 bases; unmatched junction bases: 14. The CDR3 spans 13 residues. In germline, CDR1 is GTSNPN, CDR2 SVGIG (reference sequence). CDR3 residues: CAWRNAKTGRRYF. The CDR3 nucleotides are TGTGCCTGGAGGAACGCAAAGACAGGGCGTCGGTACTTC.

The chain links TRBV28 to TRBJ2-3; D remains unclear. The CDR3 is made up of 13 amino acids. The V gene's germline CDR1 is MDHEN and CDR2 SYDVKM. V lost 6 bases and J 2 bases, leaving 9 bases between the germline ends. The DNA for the CDR3 is TGTGCCAGCAGCCCCGAAGACACAGATACGCAGTATTTT. Its translation: CASSPEDTDTQYF.

This chain connects TRBV5-4 to TRBJ2-3; 12 bases are a match to TRBD2. Germline V gene data show CDR1 as SGHNT and CDR2 as YYREEE (reference sequence). With 5 bases clipped from V and 6 bases from J, the junction kept 4 bases outside the gene matches. The CDR3 extends over 14 amino acids. The CDR3 DNA sequence: TGTGCCAGCAGACCCGGGACTAGCGGGGATACGCAGTATTTT. Translation: CASRPGTSGDTQYF. Variable domain in full (rest from reference TRBV5-4 and TRBJ2-3): ETGVTQSPTHLIKTRGQQVTLRCSSQSGHNTVSWYQQALGQGPQFIFQYYREEENGRGNFPPRFSGLQFPNYSSELNVNALELDDSALYLCASRPGTSGDTQYFGPGTRLTVL.

J is TRBJ1-2 and V is TRBV14, with D unclear. Deletions cut 3 bases from V and 0 bases from J, with 8 bases between. Per the germline V gene, CDR1 is SGHDN and CDR2 is FVKESK. The CDR3 contains 14 residues. The CDR3: CASSHATSNYGYTF. For the CDR3, the DNA is TGTGCCAGCAGCCACGCCACTTCTAACTATGGCTACACCTTC.

This chain links TRBV7-8 with TRBJ2-5, with TRBD2 matching 11 bases. With V trimmed by 5 bases and J by 3 bases, 5 bases remained unmatched. The germline gives CDR1 SGHVS, CDR2 FQNEAQ. The length of the CDR3 is 15 residues. The CDR3 DNA is TGTGCCAGCAGCGGTAGACTAGCGGGAAAAGAGACCCAGTACTTC. Protein: CASSGRLAGKETQYF.

This sequence joins TRBV5-1 and TRBJ2-1; D call uncertain. Germline assignment: CDR1 SGHRS and CDR2 YFSETQ. The CDR3 spans 15 residues. Trimming removed 3 bases at V and 6 bases at J, with 16 bases between. The CDR3 nucleotides are TGCGCCAGCAGCTCCCGCCGGGCCCTAGGCAATGAGCAGTTCTTC. Protein product: CASSSRRALGNEQFF.

V is TRBV2 and J is TRBJ1-5, with 8 positions matching TRBD1. The length of the CDR3 is 15 residues. Unmatched junction bases numbered 7, after V lost 3 bases and J lost 6 bases. Germline V CDR1 and CDR2: SNHLY, FYNNEI. The CDR3 is CASSEDRVAGQPQHF. Here the CDR3 DNA reads TGTGCCAGCAGTGAGGACAGGGTGGCCGGTCAGCCCCAGCATTTT.

This clone occurred once. V and J are TRBV5-1 and TRBJ2-1; D gene ambiguous. V was trimmed by 4 bases and J by 2 bases, leaving 10 bases between them. This CDR3 spans 14 amino acids. Looked up from germline, CDR1 is SGHRS and CDR2 is YFSETQ. This CDR3 is CASSKPSPYNEQFF. In DNA form, the CDR3 reads TGCGCCAGCAGCAAACCTAGTCCCTACAATGAGCAGTTCTTC.

The chain links TRBV30 to TRBJ1-1; D gene uncertain. This CDR3 spans 13 amino acids. The V and J ends lost 0 bases and 1 base respectively, with 6 bases between them. Germline lookup yields CDR1 GTSNPN and CDR2 SVGIG (reference sequence). CDR3 sequence: CAWSVIANTEAFF. DNA of the CDR3: TGTGCCTGGAGTGTAATAGCGAACACTGAAGCTTTCTTT.

The V gene is TRBV15, the J gene TRBJ2-3; D ambiguous. Germline CDR1 reads LNHNV; CDR2 reads YYDKDF (reference sequence). Deletions cut 1 base from V and 0 bases from J, with 14 bases between. CDR3 length: 17 residues. The CDR3 DNA reads as TGTGCCACCAGCAGAGCCAGGACCCCGTCCAGCACAGATACGCAGTATTTT. Translation: CATSRARTPSSTDTQYF.

V is TRBV28 and J is TRBJ1-2; D remains unclear. Trimming took 3 bases from V and 7 from J, leaving 12 bases between them. CDR1 is MDHEN and CDR2 is SYDVKM in the germline V gene. The CDR3 covers 13 residues. CDR3 loop: CASSLSTLLGYTF. In DNA, the CDR3 is TGTGCCAGCAGTTTGTCGACACTCCTTGGCTACACCTTC.

The CDR3 DNA is TGTGCCAGCATCCCCGTAGCGGGGGGTTTATACGAGCAGTACTTC. This encodes CASIPVAGGLYEQYF. This chain links TRBV6-1 with TRBJ2-7, with 10 bases that match TRBD2. The trim removed 7 bases at V and 4 bases at J, leaving 10 bases unmatched. The CDR3 covers 15 residues. Germline V gives CDR1 MNHNS, CDR2 SASEGT.

The J gene is TRBJ2-2, the V gene TRBV2, with 7 bases that match TRBD1. Germline V gives CDR1 SNHLY, CDR2 FYNNEI. The ends lost 5 bases at V and 6 bases at J; junction bases unmatched: 3. The CDR3 totals 13 residues. The CDR3 region is CASSLQGAGELFF. The CDR3 region has the DNA TGTGCCAGCAGTCTTCAGGGGGCCGGGGAGCTGTTTTTT.